This T cell receptor (beta chain) was recorded in a study of cytomegalovirus exposure and HLA in healthy donors. Study results and caveats: A previous analysis found most TCR beta V segments productive roughly 87% or roughly 30% of the time. Overall, about 160 TCR beta chains were annotated as cytomegalovirus-associated.

V shed 4 bases and J shed 0 bases, with 7 bases lying between them. The length of the CDR3 is 13 residues. Per germline, CDR1 SGHTS and CDR2 YDEGEE. This clone was counted only a few times. Its antigen is unknown. PCR used 60 Vbeta primers and 13 Jbeta primers. Generated by immunoSEQ multiplex PCR, the TCRdb table keeps only in-frame clones and is missing some. The sample lists around 60,000 clones, 71% occurring once. Source material: PBMCs. The sequence came from a man aged 45-65 years in good health and CMV-seropositive. The rearrangement joins TRBV5-8 to TRBJ1-1; D is unclear. DNA of the CDR3: TGTGCCAGCAGCGTTCGTGTGAACACTGAAGCTTTCTTT. It is translated as CASSVRVNTEAFF.